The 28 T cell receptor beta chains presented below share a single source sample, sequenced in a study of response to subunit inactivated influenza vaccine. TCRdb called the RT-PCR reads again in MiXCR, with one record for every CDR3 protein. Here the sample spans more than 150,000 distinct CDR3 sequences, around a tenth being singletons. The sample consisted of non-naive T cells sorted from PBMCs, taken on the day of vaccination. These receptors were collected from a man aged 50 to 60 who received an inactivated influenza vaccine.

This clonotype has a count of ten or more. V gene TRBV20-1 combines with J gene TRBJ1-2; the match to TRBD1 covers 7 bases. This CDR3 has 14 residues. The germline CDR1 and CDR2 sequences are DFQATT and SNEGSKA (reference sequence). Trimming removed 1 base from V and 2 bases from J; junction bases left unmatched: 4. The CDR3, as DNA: TGCAGTGCTAGAGTCCTGGACAGGAACTATGGCTACACCTTC. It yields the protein CSARVLDRNYGYTF.

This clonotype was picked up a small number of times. This CDR3 reads CASSQEGSTPSNGELFF. CDR3 bases: TGCGCCAGCAGCCAAGAGGGTAGTACACCTTCTAACGGGGAGCTGTTTTTT. The chain uses TRBV4-1 and TRBJ2-2; D unclear. Deletions cut 0 bases from V and 7 bases from J, with 18 bases between. This CDR3 has 17 amino acids. CDR1 is MGHRA and CDR2 is YSYEKL in the germline V gene.

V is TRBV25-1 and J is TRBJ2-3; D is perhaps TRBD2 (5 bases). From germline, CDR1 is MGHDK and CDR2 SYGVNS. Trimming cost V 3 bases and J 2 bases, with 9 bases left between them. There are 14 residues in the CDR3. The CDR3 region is CASSDTLATDTQYF. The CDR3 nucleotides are TGTGCCAGCAGTGACACCCTAGCCACAGATACGCAGTATTTT.

Written as DNA, the CDR3 is TGTGCCAGCTCACCCACTCAAGGTACAGATACGCAGTATTTT. As protein: CASSPTQGTDTQYF. The V and J genes are TRBV18 and TRBJ2-3; D is ambiguous. This CDR3 contains 14 residues. V lost 3 bases and J lost 3, with 10 bases in between. The germline gives CDR1 KGHSH, CDR2 LQKENI. The variable domain in full, with the rest retrieved from reference TRBV18 and TRBJ2-3, is NAGVMQNPRHLVRRRGQEARLRCSPMKGHSHVYWYRQLPEEGLKFMVYLQKENIIDESGMPKERFSAEFPKEGPSILRIQQVVRGDSAAYFCASSPTQGTDTQYFGPGTRLTVL.

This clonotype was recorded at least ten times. The CDR3 protein is CSARGDRGSYNEQFF. DNA for the CDR3: TGCAGTGCTAGAGGCGACAGGGGATCCTACAATGAGCAGTTCTTC. This chain links TRBV20-1 with TRBJ2-1; 8 bases fit TRBD1. This CDR3 has 15 amino acids. The junction had 3 bases not matched to a gene; V was cut back by 1 base and J by 1 base. The germline gives CDR1 DFQATT, CDR2 SNEGSKA (reference sequence).

The CDR3 DNA reads TGCGCCAGCAGCCAGGGACTACTCACAGATACGCAGTATTTT. Translated, it gives CASSQGLLTDTQYF. V gene TRBV4-3 combines with J gene TRBJ2-3, with 7 bases fitting TRBD2. The trim removed 3 bases at V and 2 bases at J, leaving 2 bases unmatched. CDR1 is LGHNA and CDR2 is YSLEER in the germline V gene. The CDR3 contains 14 residues.

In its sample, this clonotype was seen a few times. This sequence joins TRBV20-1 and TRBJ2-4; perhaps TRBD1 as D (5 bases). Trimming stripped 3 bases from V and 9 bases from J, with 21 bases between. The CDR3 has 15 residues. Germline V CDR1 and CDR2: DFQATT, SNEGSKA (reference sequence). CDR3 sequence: CSASLGREWSSIQYF. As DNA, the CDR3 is TGCAGTGCTAGTTTGGGGCGCGAGTGGTCGAGCATTCAGTACTTC.

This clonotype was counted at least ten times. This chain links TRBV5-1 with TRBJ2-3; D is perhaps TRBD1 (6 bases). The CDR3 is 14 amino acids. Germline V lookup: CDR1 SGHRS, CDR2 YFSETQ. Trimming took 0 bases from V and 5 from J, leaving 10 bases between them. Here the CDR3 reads CASSLGQQGDTQYF. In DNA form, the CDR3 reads TGCGCCAGCAGCTTGGGACAACAGGGAGATACGCAGTATTTT.

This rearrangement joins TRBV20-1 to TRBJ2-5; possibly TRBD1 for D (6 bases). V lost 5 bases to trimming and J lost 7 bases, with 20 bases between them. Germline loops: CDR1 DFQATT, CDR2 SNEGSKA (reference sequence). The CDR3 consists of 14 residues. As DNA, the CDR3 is TGCAGTGCTCCGTCCAAGCGGAGCAGGGGGACCCAGTACTTC. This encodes CSAPSKRSRGTQYF.

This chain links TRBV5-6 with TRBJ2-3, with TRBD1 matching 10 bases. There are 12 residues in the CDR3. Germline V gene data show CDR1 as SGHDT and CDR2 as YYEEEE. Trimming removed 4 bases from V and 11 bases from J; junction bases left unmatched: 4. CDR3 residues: CASSARDRGQYF. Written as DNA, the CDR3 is TGTGCCAGCAGCGCCCGGGACAGGGGGCAGTATTTT. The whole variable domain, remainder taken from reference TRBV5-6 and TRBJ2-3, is DAGVTQSPTHLIKTRGQQVTLRCSPKSGHDTVSWYQQALGQGPQFIFQYYEEEERQRGNFPDRFSGHQFPNYSSELNVNALLLGDSALYLCASSARDRGQYFGPGTRLTVL.

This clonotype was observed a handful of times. The CDR3 nucleotides are TGCAGTGTCCAACAGGGAGGGGGCCGGGGGGCCCAGTACTTC. Its translation: CSVQQGGGRGAQYF. This rearrangement joins TRBV20-1 to TRBJ2-5; either TRBD1 or TRBD2 may fit D (7 bases each). Looked up from germline, CDR1 is DFQATT and CDR2 is SNEGSKA (reference sequence). The CDR3 runs to 14 residues. Deletions cut 7 bases from V and 9 bases from J, with 24 bases between.

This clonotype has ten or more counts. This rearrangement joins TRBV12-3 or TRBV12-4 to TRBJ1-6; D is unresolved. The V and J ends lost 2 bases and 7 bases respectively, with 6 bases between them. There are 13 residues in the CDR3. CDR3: CASSLWANSPLHF. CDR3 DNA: TGTGCCAGCAGTTTATGGGCCAATTCACCCCTCCACTTT.

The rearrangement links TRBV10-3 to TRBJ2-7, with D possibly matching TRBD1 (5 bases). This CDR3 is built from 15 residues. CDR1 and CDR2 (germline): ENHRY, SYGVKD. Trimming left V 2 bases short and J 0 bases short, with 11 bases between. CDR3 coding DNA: TGTGCCATCAGTGAGGCGGCAGGGTCCTCCTACGAGCAGTACTTC. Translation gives CAISEAAGSSYEQYF.

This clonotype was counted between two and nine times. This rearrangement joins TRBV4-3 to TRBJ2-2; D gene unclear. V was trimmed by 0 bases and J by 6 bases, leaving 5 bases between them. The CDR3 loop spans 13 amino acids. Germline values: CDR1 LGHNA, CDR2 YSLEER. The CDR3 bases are TGCGCCAGCAGCCAAGATTCAGCCGGGGAGCTGTTTTTT. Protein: CASSQDSAGELFF.

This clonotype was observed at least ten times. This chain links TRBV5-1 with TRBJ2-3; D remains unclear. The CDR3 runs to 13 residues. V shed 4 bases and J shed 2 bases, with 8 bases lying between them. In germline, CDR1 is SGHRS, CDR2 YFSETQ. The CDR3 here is CASSTDPTDTQYF. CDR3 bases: TGCGCCAGCAGCACCGACCCCACAGATACGCAGTATTTT.

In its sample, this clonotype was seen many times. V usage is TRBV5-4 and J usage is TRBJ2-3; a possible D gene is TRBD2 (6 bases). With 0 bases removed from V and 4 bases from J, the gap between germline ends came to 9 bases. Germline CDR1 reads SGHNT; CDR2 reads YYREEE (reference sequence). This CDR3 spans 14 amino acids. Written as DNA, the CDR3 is TGTGCCAGCAGCTTGGAATCTAGCGCAGATACGCAGTATTTT. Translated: CASSLESSADTQYF.

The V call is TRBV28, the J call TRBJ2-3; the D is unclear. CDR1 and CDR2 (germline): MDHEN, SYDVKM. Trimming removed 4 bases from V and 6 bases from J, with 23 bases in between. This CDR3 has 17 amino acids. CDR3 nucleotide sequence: TGTGCCAGCAGTTCCCTCCAGGCTCATCTTCCCGGGGATACGCAGTATTTT. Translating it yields CASSSLQAHLPGDTQYF.

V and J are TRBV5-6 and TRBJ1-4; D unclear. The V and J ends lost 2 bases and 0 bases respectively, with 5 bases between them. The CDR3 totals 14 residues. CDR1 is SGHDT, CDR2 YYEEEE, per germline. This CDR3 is CASSFTATNEKLFF. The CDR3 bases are TGTGCCAGCAGCTTTACCGCAACTAATGAAAAACTGTTTTTT.

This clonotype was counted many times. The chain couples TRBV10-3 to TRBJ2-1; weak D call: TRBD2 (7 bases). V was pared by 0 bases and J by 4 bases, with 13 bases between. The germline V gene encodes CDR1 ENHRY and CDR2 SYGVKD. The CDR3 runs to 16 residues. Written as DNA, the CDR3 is TGTGCCATCAGTGAGTCGGGAGGGGGGGCATACAATGAGCAGTTCTTC. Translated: CAISESGGGAYNEQFF.

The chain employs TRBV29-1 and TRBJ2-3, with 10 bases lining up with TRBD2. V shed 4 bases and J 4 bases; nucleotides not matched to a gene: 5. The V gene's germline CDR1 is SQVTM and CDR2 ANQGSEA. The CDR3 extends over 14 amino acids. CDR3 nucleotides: TGCAGCGTTGGCACTAGCGGGGTTTCAGATACGCAGTATTTT. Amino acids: CSVGTSGVSDTQYF.

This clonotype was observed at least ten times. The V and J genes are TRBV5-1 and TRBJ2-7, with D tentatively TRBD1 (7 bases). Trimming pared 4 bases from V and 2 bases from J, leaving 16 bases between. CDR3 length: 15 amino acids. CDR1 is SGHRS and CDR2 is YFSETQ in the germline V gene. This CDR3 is CASSISQGRTYEQYF. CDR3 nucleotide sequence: TGCGCCAGCAGCATATCACAGGGGAGGACCTACGAGCAGTACTTC.

Written as DNA, the CDR3 is TGTGCCTGGAGTGTACCAGGGGCTGGGTACACTGAAGCTTTCTTT. It yields the protein CAWSVPGAGYTEAFF. The chain joins TRBV30 to TRBJ1-1; D may be TRBD1 (6 bases). CDR3 length equals 15 residues. Germline CDR1 is GTSNPN and CDR2 is SVGIG (reference sequence). The V end was cut by 0 bases, the J end by 3 bases, with 14 bases between.

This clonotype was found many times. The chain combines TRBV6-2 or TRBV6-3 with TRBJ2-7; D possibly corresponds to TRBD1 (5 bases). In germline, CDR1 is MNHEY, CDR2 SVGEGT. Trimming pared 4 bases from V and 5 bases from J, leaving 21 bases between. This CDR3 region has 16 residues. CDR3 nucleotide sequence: TGTGCCAGCAGTTTTTCTTCGGGTGGGGCTGTCAACGAGCAGTACTTC. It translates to CASSFSSGGAVNEQYF.

The CDR3 DNA follows: TGCAGTGCACAACCCCGGGCGGACGAGCAGTACTTC. This codes for CSAQPRADEQYF. This sequence joins TRBV20-1 and TRBJ2-7; no clear D. CDR3 length: 12 residues. The germline V gene encodes CDR1 DFQATT and CDR2 SNEGSKA (reference sequence). The V gene lost 6 bases and the J gene lost 5 bases, with 14 bases spanning the gap.

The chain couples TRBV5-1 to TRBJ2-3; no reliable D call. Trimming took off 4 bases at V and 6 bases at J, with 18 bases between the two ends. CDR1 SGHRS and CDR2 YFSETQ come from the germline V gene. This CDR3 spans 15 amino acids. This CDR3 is CASSMATIPMDTQYF. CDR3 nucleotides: TGCGCCAGCAGCATGGCGACGATCCCCATGGATACGCAGTATTTT.

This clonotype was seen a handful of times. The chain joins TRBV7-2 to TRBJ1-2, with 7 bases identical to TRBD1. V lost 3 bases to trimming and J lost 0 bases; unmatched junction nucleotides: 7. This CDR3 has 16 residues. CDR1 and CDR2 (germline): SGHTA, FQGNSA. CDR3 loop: CASSFAAGGPNYGYTF. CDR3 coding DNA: TGTGCCAGCAGCTTTGCGGCAGGGGGTCCTAACTATGGCTACACCTTC.

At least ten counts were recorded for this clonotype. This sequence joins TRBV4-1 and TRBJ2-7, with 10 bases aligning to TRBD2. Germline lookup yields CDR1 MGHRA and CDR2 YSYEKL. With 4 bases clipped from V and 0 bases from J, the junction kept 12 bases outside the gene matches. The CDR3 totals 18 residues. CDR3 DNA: TGCGCCAGCAGCCCAAGGCTAATTAGCGGGAGGTACTCCTACGAGCAGTACTTC. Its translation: CASSPRLISGRYSYEQYF.

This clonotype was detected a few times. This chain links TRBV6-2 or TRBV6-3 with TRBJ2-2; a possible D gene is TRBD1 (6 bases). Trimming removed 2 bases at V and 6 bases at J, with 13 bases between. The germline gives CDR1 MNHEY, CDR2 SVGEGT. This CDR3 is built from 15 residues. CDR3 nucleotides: TGTGCCAGCAGTTACCGTGGGACATCGTCCGGGGAGCTGTTTTTT. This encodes CASSYRGTSSGELFF.